This TCR beta chain was recorded in a study of cytomegalovirus exposure and HLA in healthy donors. This clone was detected once. V was trimmed by 8 bases and J by 4 bases, leaving 17 bases between them. The CDR3 totals 14 residues. CDR1 is MNHEY and CDR2 is SVGAGI in the germline V gene. It was with 60 Vbeta and 13 Jbeta primers that the PCR ran. Libraries were prepared by immunoSEQ multiplex PCR; TCRdb keeps only in-frame clonotypes and omits some of them. This table holds roughly 130,000 clones, approximately 82% found once. Sequences were obtained from PBMCs. The TCR originated in a woman under 30 in good health and CMV-seropositive. The rearrangement joins TRBV6-5 to TRBJ1-2, with D possibly TRBD1 on 5 matching bases. CDR3 DNA: TGTGCCAGCGGGGGGGGGACGGGCGTCTATGGCTACACCTTC. It specifies CASGGGTGVYGYTF.